This TCR beta chain was recorded in a study of CD8+CD57+ T cells in acquired aplastic anemia. In the study overall: Roughly 3.2 ug was the average amount of DNA from sorted CD4+ and CD8+ cells. Study outcomes and limitations: Between patients and controls, about 30 CD8+ CDR3 sequences were found in common. CD8+ Simpson's diversity in patients was not significantly different from that in controls.

About this clonotype: As yet, its antigen is unknown.

The CDR3 spans 15 residues. Trimming at V came to 2 bases and at J to 6 bases, leaving 7 bases not matched to a gene. Germline values: CDR1 SNHLY, CDR2 FYNNEI. Genomic DNA constituted the template upon which TCR beta VDJ and CDR3 profiling was performed. MiXCR, applied by TCRdb to the reads, yields one record per CDR3 protein. This sample has about 180,000 distinct CDR3 sequences, with around 50% found just once. Sequencing involved patients with CD8+CD57+ cell expansion previously shown by flow cytometry. Acquired aplastic anemia of severe grade affected all patients. The chain couples TRBV2 to TRBJ1-2; 9 bases are a match to TRBD1. Sequencing was done on a sample of sorted CD4+, CD8+, or CD8+CD57+ T cells (not recorded which) from PBMCs. The receptor comes from a human donor with aplastic anemia. DNA of the CDR3: TGTGCCAGCAGTGAACAGACAGGGGGTTTACATGGCTACACCTTC. Translation: CASSEQTGGLHGYTF.